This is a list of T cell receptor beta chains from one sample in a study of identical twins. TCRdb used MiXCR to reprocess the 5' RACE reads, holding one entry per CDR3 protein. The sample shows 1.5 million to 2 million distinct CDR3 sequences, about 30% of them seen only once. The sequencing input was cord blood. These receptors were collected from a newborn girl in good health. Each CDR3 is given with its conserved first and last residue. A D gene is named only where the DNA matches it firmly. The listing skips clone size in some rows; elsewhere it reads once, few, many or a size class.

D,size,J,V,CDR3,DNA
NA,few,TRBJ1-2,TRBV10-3,CAISDTGRNYGYTF,TGTGCCATCAGTGATACAGGGCGTAACTATGGCTACACCTTC
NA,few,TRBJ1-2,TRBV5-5,CASSFPDTSGGYTF,TGTGCCAGCAGCTTTCCCGACACCTCTGGTGGCTACACCTTC
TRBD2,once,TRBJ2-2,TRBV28,CASSLGLAGDSTGELFF,TGTGCCAGCAGCCTTGGACTAGCGGGAGACTCGACCGGGGAGCTGTTTTTT
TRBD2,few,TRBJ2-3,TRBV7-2,CASSRTSGTNTQYF,TGTGCCAGCAGCAGGACTAGCGGGACGAATACGCAGTATTTT
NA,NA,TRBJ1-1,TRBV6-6,CASLQANTEAFF,TGTGCCAGCCTACAGGCCAACACTGAAGCTTTCTTT
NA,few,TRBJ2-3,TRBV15,CATSRQGTHTDTQYF,TGTGCCACCAGCAGACAGGGGACACACACAGATACGCAGTATTTT
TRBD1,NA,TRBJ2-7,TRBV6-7,CASPLEPGTGLYEQYF,TGTGCCAGCCCCTTGGAGCCGGGGACAGGGCTATACGAGCAGTACTTC
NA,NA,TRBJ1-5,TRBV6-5,CASSYHGAGNQPQHF,TGTGCCAGCAGTTACCATGGGGCGGGGAATCAGCCCCAGCATTTT
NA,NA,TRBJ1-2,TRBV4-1,CASSQDIGGQANYGYTF,TGCGCCAGCAGCCAAGATATCGGGGGTCAAGCTAACTATGGCTACACCTTC
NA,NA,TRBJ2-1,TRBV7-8,CASSLAPSLEQFF,TGTGCCAGCAGCTTAGCGCCCAGTCTCGAGCAGTTCTTC
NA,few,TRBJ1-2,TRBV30,CAWSQGRDGYTF,TGTGCCTGGTCCCAGGGGAGGGATGGCTACACCTTC
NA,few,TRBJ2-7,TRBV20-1,CGPSTNSYEQYF,TGCGGACCTAGCACCAACTCCTACGAGCAGTACTTC
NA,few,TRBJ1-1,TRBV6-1,CASSRYRDEAFF,TGTGCCAGCAGTCGTTACAGGGACGAAGCTTTCTTT
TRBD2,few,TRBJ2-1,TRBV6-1,CASSLAGAQSNEQFF,TGTGCCAGCAGTCTAGCGGGGGCTCAGAGCAATGAGCAGTTCTTC
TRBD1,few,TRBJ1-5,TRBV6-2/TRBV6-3,CASRTGTGNPQHF,TGTGCCAGCAGGACCGGGACAGGTAATCCCCAGCATTTT
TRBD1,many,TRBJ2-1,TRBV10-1,CASSEFQTGRNEQFF,TGCGCCAGCAGTGAATTCCAGACAGGGCGGAATGAGCAGTTCTTC
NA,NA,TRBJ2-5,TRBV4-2,CASSQDWGTQYF,TGTGCCAGCAGCCAAGATTGGGGGACCCAGTACTTC
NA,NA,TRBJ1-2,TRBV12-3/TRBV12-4,CASSLVEYRDGNYGYTF,TGTGCCAGCAGTTTAGTAGAATACCGGGACGGCAACTATGGCTACACCTTC
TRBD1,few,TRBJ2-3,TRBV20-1,CSAEGQGATDTQYF,TGCAGTGCGGAGGGACAGGGTGCCACAGATACGCAGTATTTT
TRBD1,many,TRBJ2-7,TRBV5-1,CASSWDRSSYEQYF,TGTGCCAGCAGTTGGGACAGGAGCTCCTACGAGCAGTACTTC
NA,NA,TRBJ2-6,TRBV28,CASSFRAPGANVLTF,TGTGCCAGCAGTTTCAGGGCCCCTGGGGCCAACGTCCTGACTTTC
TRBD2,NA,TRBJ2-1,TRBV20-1,CSANPHSGRHYNEQFF,TGCAGTGCTAACCCGCATAGCGGGAGGCACTACAATGAGCAGTTCTTC
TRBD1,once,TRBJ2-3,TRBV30,CAWTRTGGPRYTQYF,TGTGCCTGGACCCGGACAGGGGGCCCCAGATATACGCAGTATTTT
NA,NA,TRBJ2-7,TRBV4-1,CASSQEGGIKRNEQYF,TGCGCCAGCAGCCAAGAGGGGGGAATTAAGAGGAACGAGCAGTACTTC
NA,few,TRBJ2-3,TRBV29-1,CSVDPGEVPDTQYF,TGCAGCGTTGACCCCGGGGAGGTCCCAGATACGCAGTATTTT
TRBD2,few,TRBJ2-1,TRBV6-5,CASSLGLAGSNEQFF,TGTGCCAGCAGTTTGGGACTAGCGGGATCAAATGAGCAGTTCTTC
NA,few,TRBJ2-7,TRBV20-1,CSAKYEQYF,TGCAGTGCTAAATACGAGCAGTACTTC
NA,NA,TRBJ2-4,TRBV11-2,CASSLAGAGENIQYF,TGTGCCAGCAGCTTAGCGGGCGCGGGTGAAAACATTCAGTACTTC
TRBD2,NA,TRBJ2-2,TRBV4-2,CASSRGTSGSLGELFF,TGTGCCAGCAGCCGAGGGACTAGCGGGAGTCTTGGGGAGCTGTTTTTT
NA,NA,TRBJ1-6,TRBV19,CASSKGRRRKPLHF,TGTGCCAGTAGTAAGGGACGGAGAAGAAAACCCCTCCACTTT
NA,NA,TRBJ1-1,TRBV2,CASRGRGRAVTEAFF,TGTGCCAGCAGGGGCAGGGGCAGGGCGGTCACTGAAGCTTTCTTT
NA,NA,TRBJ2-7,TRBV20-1,CSASQGVSEQYF,TGTAGTGCTAGCCAGGGAGTTAGCGAGCAGTACTTC
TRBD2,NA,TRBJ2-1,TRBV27,CASSPVRLAGEVATDEQFF,TGTGCCAGCAGTCCCGTGCGACTAGCGGGAGAGGTTGCAACAGATGAGCAGTTCTTC
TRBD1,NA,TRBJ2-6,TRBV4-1,CASSQRQGTSGANVLTF,TGCGCCAGCAGCCAACGACAGGGAACCTCTGGGGCCAACGTCCTGACTTTC
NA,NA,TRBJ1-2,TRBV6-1,CASSAYSGYGYTF,TGTGCCAGCAGTGCATACTCTGGTTATGGCTACACCTTC
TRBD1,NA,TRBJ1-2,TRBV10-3,CATPHSGQNYGYTF,TGTGCCACCCCACACTCGGGACAGAACTATGGCTACACCTTC
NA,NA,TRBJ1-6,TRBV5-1,CASSTGGGSYNSPLHF,TGCGCCAGCAGCACGGGGGGCGGCTCCTATAATTCACCCCTCCACTTT
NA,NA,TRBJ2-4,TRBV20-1,CSATRTVAKNIQYF,TGCAGTGCTACCCGGACTGTAGCCAAAAACATTCAGTACTTC
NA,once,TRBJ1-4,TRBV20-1,CSAYPGTRNEKLFF,TGCAGTGCGTACCCCGGGACTAGAAATGAAAAACTGTTTTTT
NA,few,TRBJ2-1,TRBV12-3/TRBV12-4,CASSYGRPRENNEQFF,TGTGCCAGCAGTTATGGGCGTCCACGGGAGAACAATGAGCAGTTCTTC
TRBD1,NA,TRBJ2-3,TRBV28,CASSFRTGGSDTQYF,TGTGCCAGCAGTTTCAGGACAGGGGGCTCAGATACGCAGTATTTT
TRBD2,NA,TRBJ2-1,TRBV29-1,CSLRLAASYNEQFF,TGCAGCCTGAGACTAGCGGCTTCCTACAATGAGCAGTTCTTC
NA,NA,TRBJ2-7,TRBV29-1,CSIGTGLGYEQYF,TGCAGCATTGGGACGGGATTGGGCTACGAGCAGTACTTC
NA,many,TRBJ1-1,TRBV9,CASSASSTEAFF,TGTGCCAGCAGCGCGTCATCGACTGAAGCTTTCTTT
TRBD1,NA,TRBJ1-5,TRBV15,CATSPEGGHSNQPQHF,TGTGCCACCAGCCCGGAAGGGGGCCATAGCAATCAGCCCCAGCATTTT
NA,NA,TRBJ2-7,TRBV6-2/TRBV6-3,CASSYTRHSYEQYF,TGTGCCAGCAGTTACACGCGACACTCCTACGAGCAGTACTTC
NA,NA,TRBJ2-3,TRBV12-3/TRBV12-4,CASSQLQAPDTQYF,TGTGCCAGCAGTCAACTACAGGCTCCAGATACGCAGTATTTT
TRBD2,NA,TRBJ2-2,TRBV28,CASIEAGESTGELFF,TGTGCCAGCATAGAAGCGGGGGAATCCACCGGGGAGCTGTTTTTT
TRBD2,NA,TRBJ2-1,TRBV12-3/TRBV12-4,CASSFGLAGASSYNEQFF,TGTGCCAGCAGTTTTGGGCTAGCGGGGGCCAGCTCCTACAATGAGCAGTTCTTC